This TCR beta chain was captured by sequencing in a study of CD8+ T cells in alopecia areata. General study points: TCRs were shared less clearly across patients than in mice, possibly for HLA-related reasons.

RNA, once extracted, was reverse transcribed into cDNA for use as the sequencing template. The protocol was immunoSEQ multiplex PCR, while the TCRdb copy is restricted to in-frame clones and leaves out a portion. This sample has approximately 98,000 clones, with 45% to 60% found just once. Concerning this clone: Its target is not known.

Alopecia areata patients provided lesional scalp punch biopsies and peripheral blood. Germline CDR1 reads SGHNT; CDR2 reads YYREEE (reference sequence). The CDR3 loop spans 12 amino acids. Trimming shortened V by 2 bases and J by 3 bases, and 6 bases separated the two germline ends. This chain joins TRBV5-4 and TRBJ2-7; D not resolved. The sequenced sample consisted of NKG2D-low CD8+ T cells sorted from blood. The source of this sequence is a human donor with alopecia areata. The CDR3 DNA follows: TGTGCCAGCAGCTTTTCAGACTACGAGCAGTACTTC. Its protein product is CASSFSDYEQYF.